The 3 T cell receptor beta chains below all came from one sample that was sequenced in a study of blood T cell repertoires in COVID-19. The assay was immunoSEQ multiplex PCR, and TCRdb's table has in-frame clones only and misses some. The data hold 320,000 or so clones, with about nine tenths observed a single time. Input material: PBMCs or T cells enriched from blood (not recorded which). Source of these receptors: a man in his sixties who had recovered from COVID-19.

The chain recombines TRBV6-6 with TRBJ1-1, with D possibly TRBD1 on 5 matching bases. The CDR3 consists of 14 residues. The germline V gene encodes CDR1 MNHNY and CDR2 SVGAGI (reference sequence). Trimming took 6 bases from V and 3 from J, leaving 14 bases between them. In DNA form, the CDR3 reads TGTGCCAGCAGCGCTACGATAGGGGACACTGAAGCTTTCTTT. Translated, it gives CASSATIGDTEAFF.

This clone came up a few times. This chain uses TRBV3-1 (or the pseudogene TRBV3-2) with TRBJ2-1; D perhaps matches TRBD1 (5 bases). Germline loops: CDR1 LGHDT, CDR2 YNNKEL (reference sequence). CDR3 length: 12 amino acids. Trimming removed 2 bases from V and 6 bases from J, with 5 bases in between. This CDR3 reads CASSQRGNEQFF. The CDR3 nucleotides are TGTGCCAGCAGCCAAAGGGGCAATGAGCAGTTCTTC.

Of note for this clone: The junction does not match germline at one end; this may be a read error. This sequence joins TRBV7-7 and TRBJ2-1, with 11 positions matching TRBD1. The CDR3 runs 15 residues. The germline gives CDR1 SSHAT, CDR2 FNYEAQ (reference sequence). For the CDR3, the DNA is TGTGCTAGCAGCCTGGACAGGGGGCGAGGATATGAGCAGTTCTTC. It is translated as CASSLDRGRGYEQFF.